Shown below are 14 T cell receptor beta chains from a single sample sequenced in a study of T-cell memory formation after mild COVID-19. TCRdb analysed the 5' RACE reads with MiXCR anew, one entry per CDR3 protein. The data hold 200,000 to 250,000 distinct CDR3 sequences, with over 9% observed a single time. The sample consisted of PBMCs or a T cell subset sorted from them (not recorded which). The receptor source for this set is a man aged 18 to 35 who had mild COVID-19 (a few samples of this study predate the infection). Cell type and time point are not known.

The chain combines TRBV4-3 with TRBJ2-1; 8 bases fit TRBD2. CDR3 length equals 18 residues. Trimming removed 0 bases from V and 6 bases from J; junction bases left unmatched: 13. Germline-derived CDR1 and CDR2 are LGHNA and YSLEER. CDR3 DNA: TGCGCCAGCAGCCAAGATGCGCTAGGGCTAGCGGGCTTCAATGAGCAGTTCTTC. Its translation is CASSQDALGLAGFNEQFF.

The table lists this clonotype with a few counts. The rearrangement joins TRBV28 to TRBJ2-3; D uncertain. This CDR3 comprises 12 residues. Germline lookup yields CDR1 MDHEN and CDR2 SYDVKM. Trimming removed 6 bases from V and 2 bases from J, with 6 bases in between. This chain's CDR3 is CASRAATDTQYF. In DNA, the CDR3 is TGTGCCAGCAGGGCCGCCACAGATACGCAGTATTTT.

This clonotype came up a few times. This chain links TRBV6-5 with TRBJ1-6, with 7 bases aligning to TRBD1. The V and J ends lost 6 bases and 6 bases, in that order; junction bases with no gene match: 5. This CDR3 has 14 residues. Germline assignment: CDR1 MNHEY and CDR2 SVGAGI. CDR3 sequence: CASRTWDSNSPLHF. The DNA for the CDR3 is TGTGCCAGCAGAACCTGGGACAGTAATTCACCCCTCCACTTT.

This clonotype appeared a few times. This rearrangement joins TRBV5-1 to TRBJ2-7; D is possibly TRBD2 (5 bases). Per the germline V gene, CDR1 is SGHRS and CDR2 is YFSETQ. V lost 2 bases, J lost 2 bases, and 17 bases lay in between. This CDR3 region has 16 residues. DNA for the CDR3: TGCGCCAGCAGCTTATTCGTTGGACCGACTACCTACGAGCAGTACTTC. It codes for CASSLFVGPTTYEQYF.

CDR3 nucleotides: TGCGCCAGCAGCTTGGATGGGAACTACAATGAGCAGTTCTTC. As protein: CASSLDGNYNEQFF. This chain connects TRBV5-1 to TRBJ2-1; unclear D gene. V was shortened by 0 bases and J by 3 bases, with 7 bases between the two germline ends. Germline V gene data show CDR1 as SGHRS and CDR2 as YFSETQ. The length of the CDR3 is 14 residues.

In this sample, this clonotype turned up a few times. The genes are TRBV7-2 and TRBJ1-1, with D unresolved. Deletions cut 3 bases from V and 1 base from J, with 9 bases between. This CDR3 contains 14 residues. Germline values: CDR1 SGHTA, CDR2 FQGNSA. The CDR3 protein is CASSFSGQNTEAFF. Written as DNA, the CDR3 is TGTGCCAGCAGCTTCTCCGGGCAGAACACTGAAGCTTTCTTT.

The table lists this clonotype with a few counts. The junction differs from germline at one of its ends, possibly a read error. The chain employs TRBV30 and TRBJ2-1; 7 bases are a match to TRBD2. CDR3 size: 14 residues. Looked up from germline, CDR1 is GTSNPN and CDR2 is SVGIG (reference sequence). CDR3 DNA sequence: TGTGCCTGGAGTTTCTTCGGGAGGCCCTCCGGTCTGGGGTTC. Amino acids: CAWSFFGRPSGLGF.

The gene calls are TRBV6-1 and TRBJ2-2; TRBD1 aligns across 9 bases. The junction had 5 bases not matched to a gene; V was cut back by 6 bases and J by 3 bases. This CDR3 region has 15 residues. Germline V CDR1 and CDR2: MNHNS, SASEGT. The CDR3 DNA reads as TGTGCCAGCAGCCCGGGACAGGGATACACCGGGGAGCTGTTTTTT. Amino acids: CASSPGQGYTGELFF.

The chain uses TRBV18 and TRBJ2-7; 7 bases map to TRBD2. Trimming removed 3 bases from V and 5 bases from J; junction bases left unmatched: 7. The CDR3 is 14 amino acids. The germline CDR1 and CDR2 sequences are KGHSH and LQKENI. This chain's CDR3 is CASSPQRGSDEQYF. CDR3 nucleotides: TGTGCCAGCTCACCCCAGCGGGGTTCAGACGAGCAGTACTTC.

This clonotype was seen only a few times. This rearrangement joins TRBV5-6 to TRBJ1-3; the D is unclear. Deletions cut 0 bases from V and 7 bases from J, with 11 bases between. Per germline, CDR1 SGHDT and CDR2 YYEEEE. The CDR3 length is 14 residues. The CDR3 loop reads CASSLGPPGNTIYF. For the CDR3, the DNA is TGTGCCAGCAGCTTGGGCCCACCCGGGAACACCATATATTTT.

The sample holds a few counts of this clonotype. The chain recombines TRBV6-2 or TRBV6-3 with TRBJ1-1, with D possibly TRBD1 on 5 matching bases. Germline V gives CDR1 MNHEY, CDR2 SVGEGT. The CDR3 has 14 residues. V was cut by 1 base and J by 4 bases, with 10 bases left in between. In nucleotides, the CDR3 is TGTGCCAGCAGTTACTTTAACGGGGGCACTGAAGCTTTCTTT. Its protein product is CASSYFNGGTEAFF.

This clonotype has a count of ten or more. The genes are TRBV7-2 and TRBJ2-7, with 7 bases matching TRBD1. The CDR3 covers 15 residues. V was pared by 2 bases and J by 2 bases, with 6 bases of the junction left unmatched. CDR1 is SGHTA, CDR2 FQGNSA, per germline. The CDR3 nucleotides are TGTGCCAGCAGCTTAACTTCGGGACAGACCTACGAGCAGTACTTC. Translated: CASSLTSGQTYEQYF. Full variable domain (rest looked up from reference TRBV7-2 and TRBJ2-7): GAGVSQSPSNKVTEKGKDVELRCDPISGHTALYWYRQSLGQGLEFLIYFQGNSAPDKSGLPSDRFSAERTGGSVSTLTIQRTQQEDSAVYLCASSLTSGQTYEQYFGPGTRLTVT.

The chain carries TRBV19 and TRBJ2-7, with a possible D match to TRBD2 (6 bases). V lost 1 base and J lost 4, with 11 bases in between. The CDR3 consists of 14 residues. Germline CDR1 and CDR2: LNHDA and SQIVND (reference sequence). The CDR3 region has the DNA TGTGCCAGTAGTATAGGGCCAGGGAGGTACGAGCAGTACTTC. Its translation is CASSIGPGRYEQYF.

Written as DNA, the CDR3 is TGTGCCAGCAGCTTGGCCGGGGACTATAATTCACCCCTCCACTTT. It codes for CASSLAGDYNSPLHF. J is TRBJ1-6 and V is TRBV5-5; no clear D. With 0 bases removed from V and 3 bases from J, the gap between germline ends came to 7 bases. Germline-derived CDR1 and CDR2 are SGHKS and YYEKEE (reference sequence). CDR3 length: 15 amino acids.